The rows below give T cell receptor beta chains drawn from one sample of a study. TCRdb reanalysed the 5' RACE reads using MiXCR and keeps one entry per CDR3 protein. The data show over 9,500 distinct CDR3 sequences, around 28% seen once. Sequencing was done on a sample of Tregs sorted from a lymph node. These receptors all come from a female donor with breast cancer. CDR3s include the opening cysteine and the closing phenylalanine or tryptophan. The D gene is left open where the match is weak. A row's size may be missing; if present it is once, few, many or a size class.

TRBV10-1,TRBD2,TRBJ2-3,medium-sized,TGCGCCAGCAGCCCGACTAGCGCGGGTACGCAGTATTTT,CASSPTSAGTQYF
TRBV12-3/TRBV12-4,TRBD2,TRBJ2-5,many,TGTGCCAGCAGCCCCGCCGGCGTAGCGGGAGAAGAGACCCAGTACTTC,CASSPAGVAGEETQYF
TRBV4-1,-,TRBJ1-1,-,TGCGCCAGCAGAGACATCAAGTCCAGGGACGCTGAAGCTTTCTTT,CASRDIKSRDAEAFF
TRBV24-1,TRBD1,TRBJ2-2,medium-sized,TGTGCCACCAGTGATACCGACAGGGACACCGGGGAGCTGTTTTTT,CATSDTDRDTGELFF
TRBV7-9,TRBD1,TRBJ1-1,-,TGTGCCAGCAGACAGGGGAAGAACGCTGAAGCTTTCTTT,CASRQGKNAEAFF
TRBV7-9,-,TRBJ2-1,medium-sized,TGTGCCAGCAGAGCTCCTGACAGTGCTCAGTTTTACAATGAGCAGTTCTTC,CASRAPDSAQFYNEQFF
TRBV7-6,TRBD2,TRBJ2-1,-,TGTGCCAGCAGCTTTGGCGGGAGGGCCTCGTACAATGAGCAGTTCTTC,CASSFGGRASYNEQFF
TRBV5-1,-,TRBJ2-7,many,TGCGCCAGCAGCTTGGATCCAGGGAGCTCCTACGAGCAGTACTTC,CASSLDPGSSYEQYF
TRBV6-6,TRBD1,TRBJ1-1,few,TGTGCCAGCAGTTATGCCAGGGGGCCGGCTGAAGCTTTCTTT,CASSYARGPAEAFF
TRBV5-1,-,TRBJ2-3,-,TGCGCCAGCAGCTTGGTTTACAGCACAGATACGCAGTATTTT,CASSLVYSTDTQYF
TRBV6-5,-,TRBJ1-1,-,TGTGCCAGCAGTTCCCCGCCTCCGACAGACATGAACACTGAAGCTTTCTTT,CASSSPPPTDMNTEAFF
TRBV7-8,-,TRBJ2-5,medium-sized,TGTGCCAGCAGTTTTAATCGAGAGACCCAGTACTTC,CASSFNRETQYF
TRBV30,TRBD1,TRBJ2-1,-,TGTGCCTGGACGGGACAGGATCGGGATGAGCAGTTCTTC,CAWTGQDRDEQFF